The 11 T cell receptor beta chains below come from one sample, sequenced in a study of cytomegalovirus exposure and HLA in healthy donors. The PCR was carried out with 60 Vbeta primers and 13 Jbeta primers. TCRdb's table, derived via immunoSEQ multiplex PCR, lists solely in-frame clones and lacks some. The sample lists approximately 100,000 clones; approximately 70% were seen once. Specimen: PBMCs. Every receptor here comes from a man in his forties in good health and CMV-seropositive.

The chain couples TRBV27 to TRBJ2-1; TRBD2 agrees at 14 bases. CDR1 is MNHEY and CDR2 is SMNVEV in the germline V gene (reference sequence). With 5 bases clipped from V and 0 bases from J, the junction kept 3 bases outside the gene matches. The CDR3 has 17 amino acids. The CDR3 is CASSAGLAGVSYNEQFF. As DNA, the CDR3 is TGTGCCAGCAGTGCGGGACTAGCGGGAGTCTCCTACAATGAGCAGTTCTTC.

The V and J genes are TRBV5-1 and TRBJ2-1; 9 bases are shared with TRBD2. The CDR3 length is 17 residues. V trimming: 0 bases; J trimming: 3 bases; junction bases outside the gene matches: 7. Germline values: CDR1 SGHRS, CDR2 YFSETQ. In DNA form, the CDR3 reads TGCGCCAGCAGCTTGGTGGGGCGAGCGGGAGGCTACAATGAGCAGTTCTTC. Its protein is CASSLVGRAGGYNEQFF.

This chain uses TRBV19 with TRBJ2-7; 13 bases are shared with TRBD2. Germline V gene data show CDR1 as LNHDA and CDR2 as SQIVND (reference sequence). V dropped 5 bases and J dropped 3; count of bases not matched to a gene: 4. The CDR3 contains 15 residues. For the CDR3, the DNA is TGTGCCAGTAGTCCCCGGACTAGCGGGAGCTACGAGCAGTACTTC. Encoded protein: CASSPRTSGSYEQYF. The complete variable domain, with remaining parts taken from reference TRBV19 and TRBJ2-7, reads DGGITQSPKYLFRKEGQNVTLSCEQNLNHDAMYWYRQDPGQGLRLIYYSQIVNDFQKGDIAEGYSVSREKKESFPLTVTSAQKNPTAFYLCASSPRTSGSYEQYFGPGTRLTVT.

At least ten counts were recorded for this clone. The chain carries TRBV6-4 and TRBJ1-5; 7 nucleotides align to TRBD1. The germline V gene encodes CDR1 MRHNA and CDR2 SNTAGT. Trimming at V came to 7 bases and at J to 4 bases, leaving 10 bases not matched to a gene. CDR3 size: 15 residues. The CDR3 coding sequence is TGTGCCAGCACCCTATACCGGGACAGTAATCAGCCCCAGCATTTT. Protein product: CASTLYRDSNQPQHF.

CDR3 sequence: CASSTGTSAISYNEQFF. The CDR3 DNA reads TGTGCCAGCAGTACCGGGACTAGCGCGATCTCCTACAATGAGCAGTTCTTC. The genes are TRBV28 and TRBJ2-1; 10 bases line up with TRBD2. Germline loops: CDR1 MDHEN, CDR2 SYDVKM. The CDR3 sequence is 17 residues long. Unmatched junction bases numbered 7, after V lost 5 bases and J lost 0 bases.

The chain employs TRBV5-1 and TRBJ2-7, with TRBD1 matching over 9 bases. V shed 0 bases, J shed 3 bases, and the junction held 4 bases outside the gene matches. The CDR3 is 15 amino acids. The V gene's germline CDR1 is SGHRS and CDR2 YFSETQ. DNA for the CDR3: TGCGCCAGCAGCTTGGGGACAGGGGAGTACTACGAGCAGTACGTC. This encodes CASSLGTGEYYEQYV.

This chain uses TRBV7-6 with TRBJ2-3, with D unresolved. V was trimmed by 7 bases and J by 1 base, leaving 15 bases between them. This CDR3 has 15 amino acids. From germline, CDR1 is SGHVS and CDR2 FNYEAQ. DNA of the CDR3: TGTGCCAGCAACCTCGGGTCTCTTCGCACAGATACGCAGTATTTT. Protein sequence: CASNLGSLRTDTQYF.

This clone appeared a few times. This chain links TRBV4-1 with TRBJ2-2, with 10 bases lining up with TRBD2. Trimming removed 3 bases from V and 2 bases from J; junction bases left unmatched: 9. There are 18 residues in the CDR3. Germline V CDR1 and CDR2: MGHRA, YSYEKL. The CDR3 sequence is CASSHDYTSGTNTGELFF. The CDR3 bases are TGCGCCAGCAGCCACGACTACACTAGCGGGACTAACACCGGGGAGCTGTTTTTT.

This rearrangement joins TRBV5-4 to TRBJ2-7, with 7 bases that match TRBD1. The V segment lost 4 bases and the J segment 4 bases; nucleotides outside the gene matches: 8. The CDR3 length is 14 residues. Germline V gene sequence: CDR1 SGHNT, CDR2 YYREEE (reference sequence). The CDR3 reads CASSASGGRYEQYF. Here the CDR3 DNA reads TGTGCCAGCAGCGCCTCAGGGGGACGGTACGAGCAGTACTTC.

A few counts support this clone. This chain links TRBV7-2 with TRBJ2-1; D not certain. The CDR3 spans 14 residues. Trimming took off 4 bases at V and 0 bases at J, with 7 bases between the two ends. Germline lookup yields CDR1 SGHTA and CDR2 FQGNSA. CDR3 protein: CASSYDSSYNEQFF. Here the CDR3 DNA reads TGTGCCAGCAGCTACGATAGCTCCTACAATGAGCAGTTCTTC.

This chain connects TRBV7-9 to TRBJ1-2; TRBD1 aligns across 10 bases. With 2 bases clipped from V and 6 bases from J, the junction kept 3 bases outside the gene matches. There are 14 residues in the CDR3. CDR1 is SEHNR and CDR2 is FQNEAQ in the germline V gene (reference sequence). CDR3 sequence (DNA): TGTGCCAGCAGCTTACGAGGGACAGGGGATGGCTACACCTTC. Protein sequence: CASSLRGTGDGYTF.